Each of the 30 T cell receptor beta chains below was sequenced from the same sample in a study of blood T cell repertoires in COVID-19. Generated by immunoSEQ multiplex PCR, the TCRdb table keeps only in-frame clones and is missing some. The sample shows approximately 140,000 clones, around 88% of them seen only once. The material sequenced was PBMCs or T cells enriched from blood (not recorded which). The source of these receptors is a woman aged 50 to 60 who had recovered from COVID-19.

The chain's CDR3 is CAWSVLGGSYNEQFF. The DNA of the CDR3 is TGTGCCTGGAGTGTACTGGGGGGCTCCTACAATGAGCAGTTCTTC. The chain combines TRBV30 with TRBJ2-1, with D possibly matching TRBD2 (6 bases). This CDR3 comprises 15 residues. Per germline, CDR1 GTSNPN and CDR2 SVGIG (reference sequence). V was pared by 0 bases and J by 0 bases, with 9 bases between.

The CDR3 DNA is TGTGCCAGCAGAAGGGACAGGGGAGGCGAGCAGTACTTC. Translated: CASRRDRGGEQYF. The chain recombines TRBV2 with TRBJ2-7; 10 bases agree with TRBD1. Germline loops: CDR1 SNHLY, CDR2 FYNNEI. With V trimmed by 6 bases and J by 6 bases, 5 bases remained unmatched. The CDR3 loop spans 13 amino acids.

The V call is TRBV6-5, the J call TRBJ1-5; a possible D gene is TRBD1 (5 bases). The CDR3 is made up of 15 amino acids. The ends were cut back, 5 bases at V and 5 bases at J, with 16 bases in the middle. CDR1 is MNHEY, CDR2 SVGAGI, per germline. The CDR3 loop reads CASSTRGLGDQPQHF. DNA of the CDR3: TGTGCCAGCAGTACCCGGGGACTGGGAGATCAGCCCCAGCATTTT.

This sequence joins TRBV7-3 and TRBJ2-2, with a weak D call TRBD2 (5 bases). The CDR3 totals 15 residues. Trimming pared 3 bases from V and 6 bases from J, leaving 14 bases between. The germline V gene has CDR1 SGHTA and CDR2 FQGTGA. The CDR3 spells CASSFVPSGSGELFF. The DNA of the CDR3 is TGTGCCAGCAGCTTCGTGCCGTCGGGGTCCGGGGAGCTGTTTTTT. The variable domain in full, with the rest retrieved from reference TRBV7-3 and TRBJ2-2, is GAGVSQTPSNKVTEKGKYVELRCDPISGHTALYWYRQSLGQGPEFLIYFQGTGAADDSGLPNDRFFAVRPEGSVSTLKIQRTERGDSAVYLCASSFVPSGSGELFFGEGSRLTVL.

The chain employs TRBV10-3 and TRBJ1-6; 9 nucleotides agree with TRBD1. The V and J ends lost 6 bases and 9 bases, in that order; junction bases with no gene match: 9. The V gene's germline CDR1 is ENHRY and CDR2 SYGVKD. The CDR3 has 15 residues. The CDR3 protein is CAISKTGGDGSPLHF. The CDR3 coding sequence is TGTGCCATCAGCAAGACAGGGGGAGATGGTTCACCCCTCCACTTT.

This rearrangement joins TRBV6-1 to TRBJ1-1; no clear D. CDR3 length equals 13 residues. The V gene lost 1 base and the J gene lost 1 base, with 4 bases spanning the gap. Germline assignment: CDR1 MNHNS and CDR2 SASEGT. The CDR3 loop is CASSEGQNTEAFF. The DNA of the CDR3 is TGTGCCAGCAGTGAAGGACAGAACACTGAAGCTTTCTTT.

This chain joins TRBV28 and TRBJ1-1, with 9 bases aligning to TRBD1. Germline V gene sequence: CDR1 MDHEN, CDR2 SYDVKM. The length of the CDR3 is 14 residues. V lost 4 bases, J lost 5 bases, and 5 bases stayed unmatched. CDR3: CASSSYRGRTEAFF. The CDR3 DNA follows: TGTGCCAGCAGTTCCTACAGGGGGCGTACTGAAGCTTTCTTT. Complete variable domain (other parts from reference TRBV28 and TRBJ1-1): DVKVTQSSRYLVKRTGEKVFLECVQDMDHENMFWYRQDPGLGLRLIYFSYDVKMKEKGDIPEGYSVSREKKERFSLILESASTNQTSMYLCASSSYRGRTEAFFGQGTRLTVV.

This sequence joins TRBV5-4 and TRBJ1-2; D possibly corresponds to TRBD1 (6 bases). The CDR3 has 14 amino acids. Deletions cut 2 bases from V and 0 bases from J, with 8 bases between. CDR1 is SGHNT, CDR2 YYREEE, per germline (reference sequence). CDR3 protein: CASSLQGSNYGYTF. Here the CDR3 DNA reads TGTGCCAGCAGCTTACAGGGATCTAACTATGGCTACACCTTC.

V usage is TRBV19 and J usage is TRBJ2-2; tentative D call: TRBD2 (6 bases). Per germline, CDR1 LNHDA and CDR2 SQIVND (reference sequence). This CDR3 is built from 11 residues. This CDR3 is CTSGRTGELFF. For the CDR3, the DNA is TGTACCTCAGGGAGGACCGGGGAGCTGTTTTTT.

CDR3 nucleotide sequence: TGTGCCAGTAGTATAGACTTGACGGGGGGTTTGAATACGCAGTATTTT. Translated, it gives CASSIDLTGGLNTQYF. The chain combines TRBV19 with TRBJ2-3, with 7 bases matching TRBD2. The germline V gene encodes CDR1 LNHDA and CDR2 SQIVND (reference sequence). The CDR3 length is 16 residues. With 0 bases clipped from V and 7 bases from J, the junction kept 10 bases outside the gene matches.

V and J are TRBV18 and TRBJ2-7, with D perhaps TRBD2 (5 bases). The CDR3 covers 14 residues. Trimming left V 1 base short and J 3 bases short, with 10 bases between. Germline CDR1 reads KGHSH; CDR2 reads LQKENI. Here the CDR3 reads CASSPQEAFYEQYF. CDR3 DNA sequence: TGTGCCAGCTCACCACAGGAGGCTTTCTACGAGCAGTACTTC.

V is TRBV19 and J is TRBJ2-5; D is uncertain. Looked up from germline, CDR1 is LNHDA and CDR2 is SQIVND (reference sequence). This CDR3 is built from 13 residues. The V end lost 1 base, the J end lost 3 bases, and 6 bases lay between the germline ends. In DNA form, the CDR3 reads TGTGCCAGTAGTATAGGTCGGGAAGAGACCCAGTACTTC. Amino acids: CASSIGREETQYF.

The chain employs TRBV6-5 and TRBJ1-6; D uncertain. Germline lookup yields CDR1 MNHEY and CDR2 SVGAGI. The CDR3 is 16 amino acids. Trimming removed 2 bases at V and 0 bases at J, with 8 bases between. This CDR3 reads CASSYEQSSYNSPLHF. CDR3 DNA sequence: TGTGCCAGCAGTTACGAACAGAGCTCCTATAATTCACCCCTCCACTTT.

The sample holds a few counts of this clone. The V and J genes are TRBV5-1 and TRBJ1-5, with 7 bases aligning to TRBD1. Germline V gene data show CDR1 as SGHRS and CDR2 as YFSETQ. The junction had 6 bases not matched to a gene; V was cut back by 1 base and J by 5 bases. The length of the CDR3 is 15 residues. The CDR3 sequence is CASSLYGRGDQPQHF. The CDR3 region has the DNA TGCGCCAGCAGCTTGTACGGCAGGGGGGATCAGCCCCAGCATTTT.

The chain couples TRBV7-9 to TRBJ1-6, with D unclear. The V end lost 1 base, the J end lost 6 bases, and 7 bases lay between the germline ends. Germline assignment: CDR1 SEHNR and CDR2 FQNEAQ (reference sequence). There are 14 residues in the CDR3. CDR3 nucleotides: TGTGCCAGCAGCTTAGTTCACAGTAATTCACCCCTCCACTTT. It encodes CASSLVHSNSPLHF. Full variable domain (missing parts from reference TRBV7-9 and TRBJ1-6): DTGVSQNPRHKITKRGQNVTFRCDPISEHNRLYWYRQTLGQGPEFLTYFQNEAQLEKSRLLSDRFSAERPKGSFSTLEIQRTEQGDSAMYLCASSLVHSNSPLHFGNGTRLTVT.

V gene TRBV27 combines with J gene TRBJ2-7; D gene unclear. The length of the CDR3 is 12 residues. CDR1 is MNHEY and CDR2 is SMNVEV in the germline V gene (reference sequence). Trimming removed 4 bases from V and 3 bases from J, with 7 bases in between. The CDR3 region has the DNA TGTGCCAGCAGTTCCCCCCGCTACGAGCAGTACTTC. It codes for CASSSPRYEQYF.

V usage is TRBV4-3 and J usage is TRBJ2-6; D perhaps matches TRBD2 (5 bases). V was trimmed by 0 bases and J by 1 base, leaving 16 bases between them. The germline gives CDR1 LGHNA, CDR2 YSLEER. The CDR3 is made up of 19 amino acids. CDR3 region: CASSQDPVLTGSGANVLTF. The CDR3 coding sequence is TGCGCCAGCAGCCAAGATCCGGTTCTTACGGGGTCTGGGGCCAACGTCCTGACTTTC.

This clone has a single count. The V and J genes are TRBV6-1 and TRBJ1-6; D call uncertain. The CDR3 spans 14 residues. Per germline, CDR1 MNHNS and CDR2 SASEGT. Between the trimmed V and J ends, which lost 3 bases and 6 bases, there was a span of 9 bases. The DNA for the CDR3 is TGTGCCAGCAGTGATTGGGCCATTAATTCACCCCTCCACTTT. Its translation: CASSDWAINSPLHF.

This sequence joins TRBV4-1 and TRBJ2-7, with 7 bases aligning to TRBD2. CDR1 and CDR2 from the germline V gene are MGHRA and YSYEKL. The CDR3 spans 16 residues. Germline trimming cut 4 bases from V and 3 bases from J; bases unmatched to any gene: 12. Here the CDR3 reads CASSPLPGTNYYEQYF. Written as DNA, the CDR3 is TGCGCCAGCAGCCCTCTTCCGGGGACTAACTACTACGAGCAGTACTTC.

The chain combines TRBV9 with TRBJ2-1; TRBD2 matches at 7 bases. J gave up 6 bases and V 4 bases, and 13 bases lay outside the gene matches. CDR1 is SGDLS and CDR2 is YYNGEE in the germline V gene. The CDR3 extends over 16 amino acids. In nucleotides, the CDR3 is TGTGCCAGCAGCTACATACCGGGGGAGGGGTCCAATGAGCAGTTCTTC. Encoded protein: CASSYIPGEGSNEQFF.

The chain combines TRBV3-1 (or the pseudogene TRBV3-2) with TRBJ2-7, with TRBD2 matching 11 bases. The CDR3 extends over 16 amino acids. Germline-derived CDR1 and CDR2 are LGHDT and YNNKEL (reference sequence). V shed 3 bases and J 1 base; nucleotides not matched to a gene: 5. CDR3: CASSHTGTSGSYEQYF. CDR3 nucleotide sequence: TGTGCCAGCAGCCACACCGGGACTAGCGGATCCTACGAGCAGTACTTC.

This clone was picked up one time. V gene TRBV3-1 (or the pseudogene TRBV3-2) combines with J gene TRBJ1-6; D gene unclear. V lost 1 base and J 6 bases, leaving 7 bases between the germline ends. This CDR3 is built from 14 residues. Germline assignment: CDR1 LGHDT and CDR2 YNNKEL (reference sequence). CDR3 loop: CASSQVNFNSPLHF. Here the CDR3 DNA reads TGTGCCAGCAGCCAAGTTAACTTTAATTCACCCCTCCACTTT.

This clone was picked up one time. The chain links TRBV6-5 to TRBJ2-7; 8 positions agree with TRBD1. The ends lost 2 bases at V and 5 bases at J; junction bases unmatched: 5. The CDR3 extends over 14 amino acids. Germline CDR1 is MNHEY and CDR2 is SVGAGI. In nucleotides, the CDR3 is TGTGCCAGCAGTTACATGACAGGGGTTGACGAGCAGTACTTC. Translation: CASSYMTGVDEQYF.

This clone was recorded once. The V and J genes are TRBV6-5 and TRBJ2-2; D is undetermined. The CDR3 runs to 12 residues. CDR1 and CDR2 from the germline V gene are MNHEY and SVGAGI. V was trimmed by 7 bases and J by 0 bases, leaving 3 bases between them. CDR3 in amino acids: CASTANTGELFF. The CDR3 bases are TGTGCCAGCACCGCGAACACCGGGGAGCTGTTTTTT.

J is TRBJ1-5 and V is TRBV7-9; D remains ambiguous. There are 13 residues in the CDR3. CDR1 and CDR2 (germline): SEHNR, FQNEAQ (reference sequence). V was clipped by 4 bases and J by 5 bases, with 9 bases between them. CDR3 protein: CASSSTDDQPQHF. The DNA of the CDR3 is TGTGCCAGCAGCTCCACAGATGATCAGCCCCAGCATTTT.

This clone was observed a handful of times. V gene TRBV5-1 combines with J gene TRBJ1-2; D gene ambiguous. V was cut by 5 bases and J by 0 bases, with 14 bases left in between. The CDR3 sequence is 15 residues long. Germline V gene lookup returns CDR1 SGHRS and CDR2 YFSETQ. The CDR3 coding sequence is TGCGCCAGCAGACCTTCGGTCGGGGCTAACTATGGCTACACCTTC. The encoded protein is CASRPSVGANYGYTF.

The chain employs TRBV6-5 and TRBJ2-7; D gene ambiguous. Between the trimmed V and J ends, which lost 0 bases and 2 bases, there was a span of 11 bases. This CDR3 contains 15 residues. CDR1 and CDR2 from the germline V gene are MNHEY and SVGAGI. The CDR3 region is CASSYSENAPYEQYF. The CDR3 DNA is TGTGCCAGCAGTTACTCTGAGAACGCACCCTACGAGCAGTACTTC.

The rearrangement joins TRBV11-2 to TRBJ1-6, with TRBD1 matching 8 bases. V trimming: 3 bases; J trimming: 7 bases; junction bases outside the gene matches: 5. CDR3 length: 15 residues. Germline-derived CDR1 and CDR2 are SGHAT and FQNNGV. The CDR3, as DNA: TGTGCCAGCAGCTTCCTCAGGGGGCAAAATTCACCCCTCCACTTT. Translated, it gives CASSFLRGQNSPLHF.

This chain links TRBV13 with TRBJ2-3, with 9 positions matching TRBD2. There are 16 residues in the CDR3. Germline CDR1 and CDR2: PRHDT and FYEKMQ (reference sequence). With V trimmed by 4 bases and J by 2 bases, 7 bases remained unmatched. CDR3 residues: CASSSQTSGSTDTQYF. The CDR3 nucleotides read TGTGCCAGCAGCTCCCAGACTAGCGGATCCACAGATACGCAGTATTTT.

The gene calls are TRBV3-1 (or the pseudogene TRBV3-2) and TRBJ1-6; 7 bases agree with TRBD1. Looked up from germline, CDR1 is LGHDT and CDR2 is YNNKEL (reference sequence). Germline trimming cut 4 bases from V and 11 bases from J; bases unmatched to any gene: 8. The CDR3 consists of 14 residues. Written as DNA, the CDR3 is TGTGCCAGCAGCCCAAAGACAGGGCCTACACCCCTCCACTTT. Amino acid sequence: CASSPKTGPTPLHF.